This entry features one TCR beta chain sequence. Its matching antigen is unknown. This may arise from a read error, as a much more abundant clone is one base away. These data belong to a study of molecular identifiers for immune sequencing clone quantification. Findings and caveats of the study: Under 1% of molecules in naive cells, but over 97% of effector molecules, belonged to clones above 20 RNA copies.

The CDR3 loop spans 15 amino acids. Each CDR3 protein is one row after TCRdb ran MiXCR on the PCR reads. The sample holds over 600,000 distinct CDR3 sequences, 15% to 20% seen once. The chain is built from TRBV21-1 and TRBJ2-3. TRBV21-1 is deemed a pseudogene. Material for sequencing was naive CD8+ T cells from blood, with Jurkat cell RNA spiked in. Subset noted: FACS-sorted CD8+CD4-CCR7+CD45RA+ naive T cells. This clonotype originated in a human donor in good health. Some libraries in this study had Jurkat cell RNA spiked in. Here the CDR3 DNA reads TGTGCCAGCAGCAAAGCGCTTAAAATAAGAGATACGCAGTATTTT. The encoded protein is CASSKALKIRDTQYF.